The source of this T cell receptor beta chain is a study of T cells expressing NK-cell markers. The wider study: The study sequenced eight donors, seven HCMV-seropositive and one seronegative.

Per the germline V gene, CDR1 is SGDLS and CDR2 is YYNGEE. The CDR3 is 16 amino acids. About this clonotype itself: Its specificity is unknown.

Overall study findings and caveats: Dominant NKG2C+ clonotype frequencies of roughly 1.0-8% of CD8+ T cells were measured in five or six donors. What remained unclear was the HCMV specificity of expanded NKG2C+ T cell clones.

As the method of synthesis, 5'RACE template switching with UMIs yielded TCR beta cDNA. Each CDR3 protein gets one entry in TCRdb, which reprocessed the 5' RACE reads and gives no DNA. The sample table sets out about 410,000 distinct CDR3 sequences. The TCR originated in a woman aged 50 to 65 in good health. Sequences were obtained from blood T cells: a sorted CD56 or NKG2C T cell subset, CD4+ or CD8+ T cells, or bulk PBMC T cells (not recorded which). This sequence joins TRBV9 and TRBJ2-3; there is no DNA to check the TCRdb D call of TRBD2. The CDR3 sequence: CASSVEAGGVADTQYF.